This TCR beta chain was identified during a study of T-cell reconstitution after alpha-beta-depleted transplantation in children. This clonotype came up many times. No antigen is known for it. General observations from the study: Reportedly, only several hundred clones from non-depleted graft cells drove alpha-beta T-cell counts at about two months. Surviving thymic progenitors and recipient T cells were the source of high TCRbeta diversity at day 60 in some patients. From newly produced T cells came most of the T-cell counts and diversity one year after transplant.

CDR3 length equals 14 residues. V was clipped by 4 bases and J by 0 bases, with 7 bases between them. CDR1 is ENHRY, CDR2 SYGVKD, per germline. Preparation of the TCRbeta library involved a method that used unique molecular identifiers. MiXCR, applied by TCRdb to the PCR reads, yields one record per CDR3 protein. The table lists around 140,000 distinct CDR3 sequences, 7.5% to 9% of them singletons. This receptor was obtained from a female patient aged 2-10 years who had a stem cell transplant for congenital amegakaryocytic thrombocytopenia, so the T cells may come from the graft donor. The chain uses TRBV10-3 and TRBJ2-1; D is uncertain. Sequenced material: PBMCs, mostly from graft donor cells, taken 180 days after TCRalphabeta/CD19-depleted stem cell transplant. The CDR3 DNA sequence: TGTGCCATCAGTGCGCAGATCTCCTACAATGAGCAGTTCTTC. Its translation: CAISAQISYNEQFF.